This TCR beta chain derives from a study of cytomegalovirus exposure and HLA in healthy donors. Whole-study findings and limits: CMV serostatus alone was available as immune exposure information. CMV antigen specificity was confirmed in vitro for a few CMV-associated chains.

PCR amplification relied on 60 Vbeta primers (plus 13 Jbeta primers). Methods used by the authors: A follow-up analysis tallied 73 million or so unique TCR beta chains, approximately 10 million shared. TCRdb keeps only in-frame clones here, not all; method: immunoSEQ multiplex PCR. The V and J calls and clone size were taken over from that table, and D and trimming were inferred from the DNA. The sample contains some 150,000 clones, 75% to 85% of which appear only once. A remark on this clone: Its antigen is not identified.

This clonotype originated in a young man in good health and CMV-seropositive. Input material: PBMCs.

CDR3 loop: CASSGEGRSNQPQHF. The CDR3 nucleotides read TGTGCCAGCAGCGGGGAGGGACGGAGCAATCAGCCCCAGCATTTT. The J gene is TRBJ1-5, the V gene TRBV27; D might be TRBD1 (5 bases). Trimming stripped 6 bases from V and 1 base from J, with 13 bases between. Germline loops: CDR1 MNHEY, CDR2 SMNVEV (reference sequence). The CDR3 is made up of 15 amino acids.